This T cell receptor (beta chain) derives from a study of T cell repertoires in cytomegalovirus infection. Study outcomes and limitations: What dominated the ex vivo response were HLA-C-restricted CMV-specific TCR beta clonotypes. CMV carriers having the relevant HLA were flagged by cumulative public TCR beta family frequency.

The CDR3 is 13 residues long. Per the germline V gene, CDR1 is LNHDA and CDR2 is SQIVND (reference sequence). V lost 7 bases and J lost 5, with 14 bases in between. TCRdb re-called the reads through MiXCR, storing one row per CDR3 protein. The sample consists of roughly 760,000 distinct CDR3 sequences, 35% to 45% of them appearing once. This clonotype was picked up a small number of times. Antigen specificity is unknown. The origin of this receptor is a human donor in good health (CMV status not recorded). Some clones in this sample may be carry-over from other donors' samples. Sequenced sample: PBMCs. This rearrangement joins TRBV19 to TRBJ1-1; D is perhaps TRBD1 (5 bases). The CDR3 bases are TGTGCCAGTACCCCCGGGGGAGGAACTGAAGCTTTCTTT. This codes for CASTPGGGTEAFF.